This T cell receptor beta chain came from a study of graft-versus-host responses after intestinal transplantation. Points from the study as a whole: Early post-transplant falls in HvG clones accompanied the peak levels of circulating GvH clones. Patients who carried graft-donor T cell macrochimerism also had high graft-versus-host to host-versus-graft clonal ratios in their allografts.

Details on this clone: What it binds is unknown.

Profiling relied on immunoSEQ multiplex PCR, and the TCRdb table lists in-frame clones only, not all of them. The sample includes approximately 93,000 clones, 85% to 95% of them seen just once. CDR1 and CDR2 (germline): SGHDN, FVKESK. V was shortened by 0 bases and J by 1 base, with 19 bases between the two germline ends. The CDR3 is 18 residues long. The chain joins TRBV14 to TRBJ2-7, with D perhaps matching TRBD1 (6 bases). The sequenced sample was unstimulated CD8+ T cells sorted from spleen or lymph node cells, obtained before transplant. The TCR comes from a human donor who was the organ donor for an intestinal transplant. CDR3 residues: CASSQDIWGRGLSYEQYF. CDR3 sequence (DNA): TGTGCCAGCAGCCAAGATATTTGGGGCAGGGGCCTATCCTACGAGCAGTACTTC.